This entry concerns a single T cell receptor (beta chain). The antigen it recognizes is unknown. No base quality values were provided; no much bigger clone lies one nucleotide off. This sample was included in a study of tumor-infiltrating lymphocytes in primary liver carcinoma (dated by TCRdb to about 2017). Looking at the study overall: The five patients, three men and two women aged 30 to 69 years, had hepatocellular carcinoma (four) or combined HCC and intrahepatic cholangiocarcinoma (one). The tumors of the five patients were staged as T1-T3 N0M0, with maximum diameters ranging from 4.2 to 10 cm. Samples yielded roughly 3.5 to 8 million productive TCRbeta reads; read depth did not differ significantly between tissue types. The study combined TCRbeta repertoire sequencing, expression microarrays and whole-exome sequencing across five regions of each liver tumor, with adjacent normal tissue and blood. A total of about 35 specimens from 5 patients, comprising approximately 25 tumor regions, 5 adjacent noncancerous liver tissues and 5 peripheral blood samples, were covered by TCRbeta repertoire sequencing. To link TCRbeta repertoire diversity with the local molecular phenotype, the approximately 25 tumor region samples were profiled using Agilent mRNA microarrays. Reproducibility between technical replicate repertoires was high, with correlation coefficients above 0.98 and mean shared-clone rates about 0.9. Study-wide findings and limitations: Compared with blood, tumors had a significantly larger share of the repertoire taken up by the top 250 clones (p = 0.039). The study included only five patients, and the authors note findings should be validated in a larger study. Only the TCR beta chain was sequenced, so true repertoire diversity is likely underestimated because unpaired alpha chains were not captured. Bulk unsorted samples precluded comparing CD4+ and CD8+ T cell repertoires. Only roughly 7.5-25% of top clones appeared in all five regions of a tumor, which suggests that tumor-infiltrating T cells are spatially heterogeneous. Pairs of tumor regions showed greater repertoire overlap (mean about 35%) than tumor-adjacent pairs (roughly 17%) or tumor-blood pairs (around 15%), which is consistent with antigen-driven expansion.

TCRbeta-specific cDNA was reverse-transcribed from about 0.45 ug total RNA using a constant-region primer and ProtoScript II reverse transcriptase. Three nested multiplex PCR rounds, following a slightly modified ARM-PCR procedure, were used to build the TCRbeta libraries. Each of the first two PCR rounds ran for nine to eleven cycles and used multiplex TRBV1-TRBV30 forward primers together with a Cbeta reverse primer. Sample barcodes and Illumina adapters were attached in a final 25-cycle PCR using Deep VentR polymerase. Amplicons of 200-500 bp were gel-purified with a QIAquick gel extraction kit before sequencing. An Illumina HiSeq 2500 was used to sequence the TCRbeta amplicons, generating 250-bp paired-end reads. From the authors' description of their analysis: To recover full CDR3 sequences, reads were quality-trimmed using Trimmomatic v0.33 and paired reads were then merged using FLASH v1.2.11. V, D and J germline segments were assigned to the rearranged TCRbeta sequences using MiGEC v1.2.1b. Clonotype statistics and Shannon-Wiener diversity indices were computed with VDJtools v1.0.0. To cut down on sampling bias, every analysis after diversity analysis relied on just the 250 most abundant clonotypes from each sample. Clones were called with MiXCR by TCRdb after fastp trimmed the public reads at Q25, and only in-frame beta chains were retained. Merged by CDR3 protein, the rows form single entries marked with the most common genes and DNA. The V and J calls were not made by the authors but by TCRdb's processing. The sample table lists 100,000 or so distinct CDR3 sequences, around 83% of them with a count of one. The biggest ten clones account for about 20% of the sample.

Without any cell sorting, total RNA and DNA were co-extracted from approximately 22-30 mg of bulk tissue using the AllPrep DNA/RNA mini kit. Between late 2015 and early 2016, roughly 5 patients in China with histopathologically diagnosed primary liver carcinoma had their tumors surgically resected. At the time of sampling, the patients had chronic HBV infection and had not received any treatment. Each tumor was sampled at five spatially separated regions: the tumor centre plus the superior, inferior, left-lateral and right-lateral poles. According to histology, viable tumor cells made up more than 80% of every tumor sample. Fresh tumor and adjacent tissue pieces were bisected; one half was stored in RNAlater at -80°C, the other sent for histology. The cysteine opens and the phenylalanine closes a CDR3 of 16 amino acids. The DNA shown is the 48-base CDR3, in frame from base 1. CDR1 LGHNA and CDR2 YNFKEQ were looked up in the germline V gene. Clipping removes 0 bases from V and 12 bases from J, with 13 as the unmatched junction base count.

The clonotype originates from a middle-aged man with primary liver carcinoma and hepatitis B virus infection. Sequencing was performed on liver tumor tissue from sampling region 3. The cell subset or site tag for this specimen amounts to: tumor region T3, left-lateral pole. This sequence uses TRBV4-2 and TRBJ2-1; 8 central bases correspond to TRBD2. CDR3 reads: CASSQEGLVDQGGQFF. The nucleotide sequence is TGTGCCAGCAGCCAAGAGGGACTAGTGGATCAAGGGGGGCAGTTCTTC.